These T cell receptor beta chains were read from a single sample in a study of molecular identifiers for immune sequencing clone quantification. MiXCR, run by TCRdb on the PCR reads, gives a single entry per CDR3 protein. The sample lists some 580,000 distinct CDR3 sequences, around 25% occurring once. Sequencing was carried out using naive CD8+ T cells from blood, with Jurkat cell RNA spiked in. The receptors here all came from a human donor in good health. Some libraries in this study had Jurkat cell RNA spiked in. CDR3s include the opening cysteine and the closing phenylalanine or tryptophan. A D gene is named only where the DNA matches it firmly. Some rows have no size entry. The others give once, few or many, or a class for an expanded clone.

abundance: -
j_gene: TRBJ2-1
v_gene: TRBV7-6
d_gene: -
CDR3nt: TGTGCCAGCAGCCGGGACCACAATGAGCAGTTCTTC
CDR3aa: CASSRDHNEQFF

abundance: -
j_gene: TRBJ2-7
v_gene: TRBV30
d_gene: TRBD2
CDR3nt: TGTGCCTGGTCCCGGGGCGGGAGCTACGAGCAGTACTTC
CDR3aa: CAWSRGGSYEQYF

abundance: -
j_gene: TRBJ2-7
v_gene: TRBV7-9
d_gene: -
CDR3nt: TGTGCCCGCAGCCCAGGAGGCGAGCAATACTTC
CDR3aa: CARSPGGEQYF

abundance: many
j_gene: TRBJ1-1
v_gene: TRBV7-2
d_gene: -
CDR3nt: TGTGCCAGCAGCTTTACCTCCGGGACGGGTAATGAAGCTTTCTTT
CDR3aa: CASSFTSGTGNEAFF

abundance: few
j_gene: TRBJ2-3
v_gene: TRBV6-5
d_gene: -
CDR3nt: TGTGCCAGCAGCCAACACCAAACTAGCACAGATACGCAGTATTTT
CDR3aa: CASSQHQTSTDTQYF

abundance: -
j_gene: TRBJ2-2
v_gene: TRBV11-2
d_gene: TRBD1
CDR3nt: TGTGCCAGCAGCGCCGGGACAGGGGGCCTGAACACCGGGGAGCTGGTTTTT
CDR3aa: CASSAGTGGLNTGELVF

abundance: few
j_gene: TRBJ2-7
v_gene: TRBV28
d_gene: -
CDR3nt: TGTGCCAGCAGTCCAACTGACAGGCGAGTACCCTACGAGCAGTACTTC
CDR3aa: CASSPTDRRVPYEQYF

abundance: few
j_gene: TRBJ2-7
v_gene: TRBV7-3
d_gene: TRBD2
CDR3nt: TGTGCCAGCAGCTTAGGACCGGGACTAGGGGCAGGGAACGAGCAGTACTTC
CDR3aa: CASSLGPGLGAGNEQYF

abundance: many
j_gene: TRBJ1-2
v_gene: TRBV11-2
d_gene: TRBD1
CDR3nt: TGTGCCAGCAGCCCTGGACAGGGGGGGTATGGCTACACCTTC
CDR3aa: CASSPGQGGYGYTF

abundance: -
j_gene: TRBJ1-1
v_gene: TRBV20-1
d_gene: TRBD1
CDR3nt: TGCAGTGCTAGAGATTTGGGGACAGGGGGCGCCGGTGGCACTGAAGCTTTCTTT
CDR3aa: CSARDLGTGGAGGTEAFF

abundance: -
j_gene: TRBJ1-5
v_gene: TRBV4-3
d_gene: -
CDR3nt: TGCGCCAGCAGCTTCCGGACGGGCAATCAGCCCCAGCATTTT
CDR3aa: CASSFRTGNQPQHF

abundance: few
j_gene: TRBJ2-1
v_gene: TRBV19
d_gene: TRBD2
CDR3nt: TGTGCCAGTAGTTCCCAACTAGCGGGAGGGCCGGATGAGCAGTTCTTC
CDR3aa: CASSSQLAGGPDEQFF

abundance: -
j_gene: TRBJ2-1
v_gene: TRBV27
d_gene: TRBD2
CDR3nt: TGTGCCAGCAGCGATGGACTAGCGGGAAGTTCCTACAATGAGCAGTTCTTC
CDR3aa: CASSDGLAGSSYNEQFF

abundance: many
j_gene: TRBJ1-1
v_gene: TRBV2
d_gene: -
CDR3nt: TGTGCCAGCAGATCCCAGGGGTTCGCTGAAGCTTTCTTT
CDR3aa: CASRSQGFAEAFF

abundance: -
j_gene: TRBJ1-1
v_gene: TRBV30
d_gene: TRBD1
CDR3nt: TGTGCCCTGGACAGGGGGCACACTGAAGCTTTCTTT
CDR3aa: CALDRGHTEAFF

abundance: -
j_gene: TRBJ1-2
v_gene: TRBV6-6
d_gene: -
CDR3nt: TGTGCCAGCAGTTATCATTTGCCGGGGGCCGACTATGGCTACACCTTC
CDR3aa: CASSYHLPGADYGYTF

abundance: few
j_gene: TRBJ2-5
v_gene: TRBV6-2/TRBV6-3
d_gene: -
CDR3nt: TGTGCCAGCAAAAGAGGACTGGAAGAGACCCAGTACTTC
CDR3aa: CASKRGLEETQYF

abundance: -
j_gene: TRBJ1-3
v_gene: TRBV7-6
d_gene: -
CDR3nt: TGTGCCAGCAGCATCGGACCCGGGGATGGAAACACCATATATTTT
CDR3aa: CASSIGPGDGNTIYF

abundance: many
j_gene: TRBJ2-7
v_gene: TRBV19
d_gene: TRBD1
CDR3nt: TGTGCCAGCAGCCCGGGACAGGGGAGCTCCTACGAGCAGTACTTC
CDR3aa: CASSPGQGSSYEQYF

abundance: many
j_gene: TRBJ1-1
v_gene: TRBV7-9
d_gene: TRBD1
CDR3nt: TGTGCCACCCCTCCTACGAGGGACAGGAACACTGAAGCTTTCTTT
CDR3aa: CATPPTRDRNTEAFF

abundance: few
j_gene: TRBJ2-1
v_gene: TRBV5-1
d_gene: TRBD1
CDR3nt: TGCGCCAGCAGCCCAGCAGGGGGCTGGGAGCAGTTCTTC
CDR3aa: CASSPAGGWEQFF

abundance: many
j_gene: TRBJ2-2
v_gene: TRBV7-9
d_gene: -
CDR3nt: TGTGCCAGCAGCCCCCCAGCGAACACCGGGGAGCTGTTTTTT
CDR3aa: CASSPPANTGELFF

abundance: many
j_gene: TRBJ1-3
v_gene: TRBV4-1
d_gene: -
CDR3nt: TGCGCCAGCAGCTGGAGCTCTGGAAACACCATATATTTT
CDR3aa: CASSWSSGNTIYF

abundance: many
j_gene: TRBJ2-7
v_gene: TRBV5-1
d_gene: TRBD1
CDR3nt: TGCGCCAGCAGCTGGACAGGGGACCCTTACGAGCAGTACTTC
CDR3aa: CASSWTGDPYEQYF

abundance: -
j_gene: TRBJ2-7
v_gene: TRBV5-1
d_gene: TRBD2
CDR3nt: TGCGCCAGCAGCTTGTTCCCATCTGGGGGGCTAGCGGGAGGTGATGACCCTACGAGGCAGTACTTC
CDR3aa: CASSLFPSGGLAGGDDPTRQYF

abundance: many
j_gene: TRBJ2-1
v_gene: TRBV19
d_gene: -
CDR3nt: TGTGCCAGTAGTGAAGGGCAGAGCTCCTACAATGAGCAGTTCTTC
CDR3aa: CASSEGQSSYNEQFF

abundance: many
j_gene: TRBJ2-3
v_gene: TRBV6-2/TRBV6-3
d_gene: -
CDR3nt: TGTGCCAGCAGGCGCCTCGGGCAGACCAGCACAGATACGCAGTATTTT
CDR3aa: CASRRLGQTSTDTQYF

abundance: few
j_gene: TRBJ2-7
v_gene: TRBV6-5
d_gene: -
CDR3nt: TGTGCCAGCAGAGGGTTTAGCTACGAGCAGTACTTC
CDR3aa: CASRGFSYEQYF

abundance: many
j_gene: TRBJ2-7
v_gene: TRBV28
d_gene: TRBD2
CDR3nt: TGTGCCAGCAGTTTTCGCGGGACTAGAATCAACGAGCAGTACTTC
CDR3aa: CASSFRGTRINEQYF

abundance: -
j_gene: TRBJ2-5
v_gene: TRBV6-2/TRBV6-3
d_gene: TRBD2
CDR3nt: TGTGCCAGCGGTTATTCCCGGGGTACGAGCGGGGTTCTCCAAGAGACCCAGTACTTC
CDR3aa: CASGYSRGTSGVLQETQYF

abundance: -
j_gene: TRBJ2-1
v_gene: TRBV24-1
d_gene: TRBD2
CDR3nt: TGTGCCACCAGTGACACGAGCGGGAGTACGTACAATAAGCAGTTCTTC
CDR3aa: CATSDTSGSTYNKQFF